This passage covers 10 T cell receptor beta chains from one sample sequenced in a study of blood T cell repertoires in COVID-19. Generated by immunoSEQ multiplex PCR, the TCRdb table keeps only in-frame clones and is missing some. The data hold some 290,000 clones, with 70% to 90% observed a single time. The sample was peripheral blood. Receptor source: a man aged 18-30 years with active or convalescent COVID-19.

This rearrangement joins TRBV19 to TRBJ2-5; D might be TRBD2 (6 bases). Germline CDR1 is LNHDA and CDR2 is SQIVND (reference sequence). Trimming pared 1 base from V and 2 bases from J, leaving 14 bases between. The CDR3 has 16 amino acids. DNA for the CDR3: TGTGCCAGTAGTATAGGGGCAGGGAGGCTTCAAGAGACCCAGTACTTC. Its translation: CASSIGAGRLQETQYF. Looking up the rest from reference TRBV19 and TRBJ2-5 gives the full variable domain: DGGITQSPKYLFRKEGQNVTLSCEQNLNHDAMYWYRQDPGQGLRLIYYSQIVNDFQKGDIAEGYSVSREKKESFPLTVTSAQKNPTAFYLCASSIGAGRLQETQYFGPGTRLLVL.

The rearrangement links TRBV7-7 to TRBJ2-1; D ambiguous. The germline V gene has CDR1 SSHAT and CDR2 FNYEAQ (reference sequence). Trimming removed 3 bases from V and 2 bases from J, with 14 bases in between. The CDR3 has 16 residues. For the CDR3, the DNA is TGTGCCAGCAGCTTTCATCCAGGCTGGACCTACAATGAGCAGTTCTTC. Amino acid sequence: CASSFHPGWTYNEQFF.

The chain links TRBV11-3 to TRBJ2-2; 9 bases are a match to TRBD2. CDR1 is SGHNT and CDR2 is YENEEA in the germline V gene. V was clipped by 7 bases and J by 7 bases; unmatched bases: 13. This CDR3 comprises 16 residues. This CDR3 is CASTGREGTRYGELFF. In DNA form, the CDR3 reads TGTGCCAGCACAGGGCGGGAGGGCACTCGCTACGGGGAGCTGTTTTTT.

V usage is TRBV2 and J usage is TRBJ2-5, with 7 bases matching TRBD1. There are 13 residues in the CDR3. Per germline, CDR1 SNHLY and CDR2 FYNNEI. V shed 7 bases and J 3 bases; nucleotides not matched to a gene: 5. The CDR3 loop reads CASTGQPKETQYF. The CDR3 nucleotides are TGTGCCAGCACGGGACAGCCTAAAGAGACCCAGTACTTC.

This clone appeared once. The V call is TRBV7-9, the J call TRBJ2-1; the match to TRBD2 covers 7 bases. After removal of 1 base from V and 2 bases from J, the junction contained 8 bases not matched to a gene. CDR1 and CDR2 from the germline V gene are SEHNR and FQNEAQ (reference sequence). The CDR3 runs 17 residues. The CDR3 sequence: CASSLVGGRVAYNEQFF. CDR3 nucleotide sequence: TGTGCCAGCAGCTTAGTCGGGGGGAGGGTGGCCTACAATGAGCAGTTCTTC.

The chain uses TRBV10-3 and TRBJ1-6, with 8 bases matching TRBD1. The trim removed 2 bases at V and 9 bases at J, leaving 9 bases unmatched. CDR1 ENHRY and CDR2 SYGVKD come from the germline V gene. The CDR3 is 16 amino acids. This chain's CDR3 is CAISETTGVFSSPLHF. In DNA, the CDR3 is TGTGCCATCAGTGAGACGACAGGGGTTTTTTCTTCACCCCTCCACTTT.

V is TRBV6-2 or TRBV6-3 and J is TRBJ1-2, with a tentative D call TRBD1 (5 bases). CDR3 length: 15 residues. Trimming pared 4 bases from V and 4 bases from J, leaving 16 bases between. From germline, CDR1 is MNHEY and CDR2 SVGEGT. This chain's CDR3 is CASSLRRGSLYGYTF. The CDR3 DNA is TGTGCCAGCAGTTTACGCCGGGGGTCCCTCTATGGCTACACCTTC.

The chain uses TRBV19 and TRBJ2-6; 7 nucleotides align to TRBD1. There are 17 residues in the CDR3. Germline V gene sequence: CDR1 LNHDA, CDR2 SQIVND (reference sequence). Trimming cost V 3 bases and J 1 base; bases outside gene matches: 6. The CDR3 spells CASSIEAGGSGANVLTF. DNA for the CDR3: TGTGCCAGTAGTATTGAGGCAGGGGGATCTGGGGCCAACGTCCTGACTTTC.

The chain has TRBV6-5 and TRBJ1-2; the match to TRBD1 covers 9 bases. Trimming cost V 4 bases and J 4 bases; bases outside gene matches: 10. Per germline, CDR1 MNHEY and CDR2 SVGAGI. The CDR3 extends over 16 amino acids. DNA for the CDR3: TGTGCCAGCAGTTTTGATACAGGGGGCCTTGGCTATGGCTACACCTTC. Its translation is CASSFDTGGLGYGYTF.

In nucleotides, the CDR3 is TGCGCCAGCAGCCAAGGGCGGGGGGGCCTCAATGAGCAGTTCTTC. Its protein is CASSQGRGGLNEQFF. The rearrangement links TRBV4-1 to TRBJ2-1, with TRBD2 identical over 9 bases. CDR3 length equals 15 residues. After removal of 1 base from V and 6 bases from J, the junction contained 4 bases not matched to a gene. Germline CDR1 is MGHRA and CDR2 is YSYEKL.